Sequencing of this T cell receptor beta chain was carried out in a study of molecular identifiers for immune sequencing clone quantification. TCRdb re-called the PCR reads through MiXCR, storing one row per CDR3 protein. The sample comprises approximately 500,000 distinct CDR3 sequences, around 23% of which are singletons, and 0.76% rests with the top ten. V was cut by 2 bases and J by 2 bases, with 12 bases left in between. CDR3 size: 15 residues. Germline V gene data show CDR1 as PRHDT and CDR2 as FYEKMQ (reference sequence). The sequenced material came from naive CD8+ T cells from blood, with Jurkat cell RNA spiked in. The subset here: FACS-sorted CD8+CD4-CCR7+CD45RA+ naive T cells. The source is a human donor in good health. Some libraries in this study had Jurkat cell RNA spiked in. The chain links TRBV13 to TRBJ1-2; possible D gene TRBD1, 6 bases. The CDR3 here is CASSLTGGLNYGYTF. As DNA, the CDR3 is TGTGCCAGCAGCTTAACGGGGGGCTTGAACTATGGCTACACCTTC.